This TCR beta chain was retrieved from a study of blood T cell repertoires in COVID-19. Study-level information: Some COVID-19 samples were acute and others convalescent; all came from the United States, Italy and Spain. PBMCs, B-cell-depleted T cells, or T cells provided the cDNA or gDNA that made up the material.

Germline V gene lookup returns CDR1 LGHNA and CDR2 YSLEER. V was shortened by 4 bases and J by 4 bases, with 19 bases between the two germline ends. This CDR3 has 16 residues. As originally analysed: Reference gene primer amplification gave nucleated cell count estimates. Assay: immunoSEQ multiplex PCR; the TCRdb copy retains only in-frame clones and omits some. V, J and clone size derive from that table, while D and trimming were established from the DNA sequence. The table lists 220,000 or so clones, around four fifths of them singletons. Sequenced material: peripheral blood. The chain joins TRBV4-3 to TRBJ1-2, with TRBD1 as a possible D gene (5 bases). This TCR was sampled from a man aged 30 to 45 with active or convalescent COVID-19. CDR3: CASSPGLLIQPYGYTF. The CDR3 region has the DNA TGCGCCAGCAGCCCAGGGCTGCTGATACAGCCCTATGGCTACACCTTC.